The sequence of this T cell receptor beta chain was determined in a study of blood T cell repertoires in COVID-19. Study-level background: Whether acute or convalescent, the COVID-19 samples came from the United States, Italy and Spain. PBMCs, B-cell-depleted T cells, or T cells were the source of the cDNA or gDNA that made up the material.

Sequencing was performed with immunoSEQ multiplex PCR; in TCRdb, only in-frame clones are kept and a portion is missing. The sample holds around 68,000 clones, 86% seen once. Patients of the Seattle cohort, enrolled during active infection, were followed longitudinally. Germline values: CDR1 MNHEY, CDR2 SMNVEV (reference sequence). V was cut by 2 bases and J by 1 base, with 9 bases left in between. The CDR3 length is 14 residues. This sequence originates from a man aged 35 to 55 with COVID-19, enrolled during active disease. The sample taken for sequencing was peripheral blood. The chain combines TRBV27 with TRBJ2-7, with D possibly TRBD1 on 6 matching bases. In DNA, the CDR3 is TGTGCCAGCAGTTTAACCAGGGGTTCCTACGAGCAGTACTTC. It yields the protein CASSLTRGSYEQYF.